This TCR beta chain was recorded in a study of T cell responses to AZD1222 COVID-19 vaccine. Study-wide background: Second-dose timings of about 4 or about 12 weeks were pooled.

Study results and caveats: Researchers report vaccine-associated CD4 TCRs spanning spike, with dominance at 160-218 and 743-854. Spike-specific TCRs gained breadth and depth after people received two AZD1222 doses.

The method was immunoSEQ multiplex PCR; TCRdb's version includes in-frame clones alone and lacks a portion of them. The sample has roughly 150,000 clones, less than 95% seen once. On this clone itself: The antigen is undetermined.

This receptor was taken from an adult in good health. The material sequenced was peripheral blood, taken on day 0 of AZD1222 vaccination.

CDR3 sequence reads: CTSSQERGTSNYGYTF. The CDR3 DNA sequence: TGCACCAGCAGCCAAGAGCGGGGGACCTCTAACTATGGCTACACCTTC. The chain joins TRBV1 to TRBJ1-2. TRBV1 is noted as a pseudogene. The CDR3 spans 16 residues.